This T cell receptor (beta chain) comes out of a study of patients and donors after allogeneic stem cell transplantation. The V segment lost 4 bases and the J segment 0 bases; nucleotides outside the gene matches: 3. The germline V gene has CDR1 ENHRY and CDR2 SYGVKD. The CDR3 has 16 amino acids. TCRdb recomputed calls from the RT-PCR reads with MiXCR, one row per CDR3 protein. The sample has hundreds of thousands of distinct CDR3 sequences, 16% seen once. This clonotype was observed at least ten times. Input material: blood, either unsorted or a sorted T cell fraction (not recorded which). The TCR was taken from a human donor who was either an allogeneic HSCT recipient or a stem cell or donor lymphocyte infusion donor (not recorded which). It is not recorded whose cells these are; they may come from a transplant donor. The chain employs TRBV10-3 and TRBJ2-6; 7 bases are a match to TRBD1. Here the CDR3 reads CAISGTGSSGANVLTF. In nucleotides, the CDR3 is TGTGCCATCAGTGGGACAGGTAGCTCTGGGGCCAACGTCCTGACTTTC.